The entry that follows covers one T cell receptor beta chain sequence. TCRdb used MiXCR to reprocess the RT-PCR reads, holding one entry per CDR3 protein. The table records about 570,000 distinct CDR3 sequences, 11% of them present only once. The CDR3 sequence is 15 residues long. Germline V gene sequence: CDR1 KGHDR, CDR2 SFDVKD. V was pared by 4 bases and J by 3 bases, with 1 base of the junction left unmatched. The data belong to a study of response to subunit inactivated influenza vaccine. Another study also made use of these data, one on T cells expressing NK-cell markers. That report adds: Template switching by 5'RACE with UMIs generated the TCR beta cDNA.

This sequence joins TRBV24-1 and TRBJ2-3, with 12 bases aligning to TRBD2. Specimen: PBMCs from blood, collected on the day of vaccination. This TCR derives from a man aged 50 to 59 who received an inactivated influenza vaccine. The CDR3 here is CATSEGLAGTDTQYF. The CDR3 DNA reads as TGTGCCACCAGTGAAGGACTAGCGGGGACAGATACGCAGTATTTT.